Listed below are T cell receptor beta chains from one sample, sequenced in a study of cytomegalovirus exposure and HLA in healthy donors. Clones were read by immunoSEQ multiplex PCR, and TCRdb kept only the in-frame ones, dropping some. The top ten hold about 8.6% of the sample, which has some 140,000 clones, 75% to 90% seen once. The sequencing input was PBMCs. The source is a woman between 50 and 59 years old in good health and CMV-seropositive. Both conserved end residues are part of each CDR3. The D gene is left open where the match is weak. The size of a clone is reported for some rows only, either as once, few or many, or as a class for expanded clones.

TRBJ2-7,TRBV27,TRBD2,.,CASSLSASGSGPPREQYF,TGTGCCAGCAGTTTATCGGCTAGCGGGAGTGGACCCCCTCGCGAGCAGTACTTC
TRBJ2-2,TRBV11-2,.,few,CASSGDSSNTGELFF,TGTGCCAGCAGCGGTGACAGTTCGAACACCGGGGAGCTGTTTTTT
TRBJ1-1,TRBV30,.,.,CAWSLKGDTEAFF,TGTGCCTGGAGTTTAAAAGGGGACACTGAAGCTTTCTTT
TRBJ2-2,TRBV27,TRBD2,.,CASSLVALAGGPSSGELFF,TGTGCCAGCAGTTTAGTCGCGCTAGCGGGAGGGCCAAGTTCCGGGGAGCTGTTTTTT
TRBJ2-3,TRBV27,TRBD2,.,CASTPLGGGPSDTQYF,TGTGCCAGCACCCCTTTGGGGGGAGGGCCCTCAGATACGCAGTATTTT
TRBJ2-1,TRBV9,.,few,CASSVGTLNEQFF,TGTGCCAGCAGCGTAGGTACTCTCAATGAGCAGTTCTTC
TRBJ1-1,TRBV5-1,.,few,CASSLKETEAFF,TGCGCCAGCAGCTTGAAAGAGACTGAAGCTTTCTTT
TRBJ2-3,TRBV30,.,once,CAWKLAGQTSTDTQYF,TGTGCCTGGAAGTTAGCGGGACAGACTAGCACAGATACGCAGTATTTT
TRBJ1-5,TRBV7-9,.,few,CASSLALADQPQHF,TGTGCCAGCAGCTTAGCGTTGGCAGATCAGCCCCAGCATTTT
TRBJ1-1,TRBV10-2,.,.,CASSDGAVNTEAFF,TGCGCCAGCAGTGATGGGGCAGTGAACACTGAAGCTTTCTTT
TRBJ2-5,TRBV10-1,.,.,CASRRADQETQYF,TGCGCCAGCAGGCGGGCGGACCAAGAGACCCAGTACTTC
TRBJ2-1,TRBV9,.,.,CASSVLKDYNEQFF,TGTGCCAGCAGCGTACTAAAAGACTACAATGAGCAGTTCTTC
TRBJ2-7,TRBV18,TRBD2,.,CASSPTLAGPRAHEQYF,TGTGCCAGCTCCCCTACTCTAGCGGGACCGCGAGCCCACGAGCAGTACTTC
TRBJ1-1,TRBV7-2,.,.,CASSFRSMNTEAFF,TGTGCCAGCAGCTTCCGGAGCATGAACACTGAAGCTTTCTTT
TRBJ2-7,TRBV7-9,.,.,CASRAAGGMEQYF,TGTGCCAGCAGGGCAGCGGGTGGTATGGAGCAGTACTTC
TRBJ1-4,TRBV4-1,.,.,CASSQDRATNEKLFF,TGCGCCAGCAGCCAAGACAGGGCAACTAATGAAAAACTGTTTTTT
TRBJ2-1,TRBV29-1,.,few,CSVGKRVPSYNEQFF,TGCAGCGTGGGTAAGCGGGTGCCTTCCTACAATGAGCAGTTCTTC
TRBJ2-6,TRBV7-9,.,.,CASSPNSGANVLTF,TGTGCCAGCAGCCCTAACTCTGGGGCCAACGTCCTGACTTTC
TRBJ2-7,TRBV30,.,few,CAWSVKDYYTYEQYF,TGTGCCTGGAGTGTAAAGGACTACTATACTTACGAGCAGTACTTC
TRBJ1-1,TRBV7-8,.,.,CASSRKVVGISEAFF,TGTGCCAGCAGTCGCAAAGTCGTCGGTATATCTGAAGCTTTCTTT
TRBJ1-2,TRBV4-1,.,.,CASSQDGPFYGYTF,TGCGCCAGCAGCCAAGATGGCCCGTTCTATGGCTACACCTTC
TRBJ2-1,TRBV5-4,TRBD2,once,CASSWTSGGDSYNEQFF,TGTGCCAGCAGCTGGACTAGCGGGGGGGACTCCTACAATGAGCAGTTCTTC
TRBJ1-2,TRBV5-1,.,.,CASSSNTVLDYGYTF,TGCGCCAGCAGCTCCAACACGGTACTAGACTATGGCTACACCTTC
TRBJ2-7,TRBV28,.,once,CASVDNPSYEQYF,TGTGCCAGCGTTGACAATCCTTCCTACGAGCAGTACTTC
TRBJ2-7,TRBV15,TRBD2,.,CATSRDRSSGSTYEQYF,TGTGCCACCAGCAGAGATCGTTCTAGCGGGAGTACCTACGAGCAGTACTTC
TRBJ2-4,TRBV7-2,TRBD2,.,CASSLRSASGGQGKNIQYF,TGTGCCAGCAGCTTACGGTCGGCTAGCGGGGGCCAAGGCAAAAACATTCAGTACTTC
TRBJ2-1,TRBV25-1,.,.,CASSEIFRDEQFF,TGTGCCAGCAGTGAGATTTTTAGAGATGAGCAGTTCTTC
TRBJ2-1,TRBV6-6,TRBD1,once,CASQRQGASYNEQFF,TGTGCCAGCCAGAGACAGGGGGCATCCTACAATGAGCAGTTCTTC
TRBJ1-1,TRBV19,.,.,CASSDTLNTEAFF,TGTGCCAGTAGTGACACTCTGAACACTGAAGCTTTCTTT
TRBJ2-7,TRBV19,.,.,CASSEGYEQYF,TGTGCCAGTAGTGAGGGCTACGAGCAGTACTTC
TRBJ2-2,TRBV5-1,TRBD2,once,CASSLRISGRYTGELFF,TGCGCCAGCAGCCTACGAATTAGCGGGAGGTACACCGGGGAGCTGTTTTTT
TRBJ2-7,TRBV2,TRBD1,.,CASLGQGLYEQYF,TGTGCCAGCCTGGGACAGGGATTGTACGAGCAGTACTTC
TRBJ2-5,TRBV7-2,TRBD2,.,CASSPLAGGPGETQYF,TGTGCCAGCAGCCCACTAGCGGGAGGGCCAGGGGAGACCCAGTACTTC
TRBJ2-2,TRBV19,.,.,CASSIKGGGAAGELFF,TGTGCCAGTAGTATAAAAGGTGGGGGGGCTGCCGGGGAGCTGTTTTTT
TRBJ2-2,TRBV7-6,TRBD2,.,CASSPSPGLAGGTNTGELFF,TGTGCCAGCAGCCCAAGTCCGGGACTAGCGGGAGGAACGAACACCGGGGAGCTGTTTTTT
TRBJ1-5,TRBV6-5,TRBD1,.,CASSTGGGQPQHF,TGTGCCAGCAGTACAGGGGGTGGTCAGCCCCAGCATTTT
TRBJ1-2,TRBV5-1,.,.,CASSFNTGPLYGYTF,TGCGCCAGCAGCTTTAACACAGGACCGCTCTATGGCTACACCTTC
TRBJ2-3,TRBV5-1,.,.,CASSLGAASTDTQYF,TGCGCCAGCAGCTTGGGAGCGGCTAGCACAGATACGCAGTATTTT
TRBJ2-1,TRBV6-5,.,few,CASSYSGAPYNEQFF,TGTGCCAGCAGTTACTCGGGGGCTCCCTACAATGAGCAGTTCTTC
TRBJ1-1,TRBV27,.,.,CASSLSGFRGSAFF,TGTGCCAGCAGTTTAAGCGGTTTTCGGGGGTCAGCTTTCTTT
TRBJ2-1,TRBV28,TRBD2,.,CASSLAGAVDEQFF,TGTGCCAGCAGTCTAGCGGGAGCGGTCGATGAGCAGTTCTTC
TRBJ2-7,TRBV11-3,TRBD2,.,CASSLEAGGGTYEQYF,TGTGCCAGCAGCTTAGAAGCGGGAGGGGGAACCTACGAGCAGTACTTC
TRBJ2-3,TRBV7-3,TRBD2,.,CASSSGGAANTQYF,TGTGCCAGCTCCAGCGGGGGGGCCGCGAATACGCAGTATTTT
TRBJ2-7,TRBV28,TRBD2,.,CASSSGTGGSYEQYF,TGTGCCAGCAGTTCGGGGACGGGGGGCTCCTACGAGCAGTACTTC
TRBJ2-1,TRBV7-3,.,.,CASSSQVGAYNEQFF,TGTGCCAGCAGCTCGCAGGTCGGTGCATACAATGAGCAGTTCTTC
TRBJ2-2,TRBV7-9,.,.,CASSLGTEDPNTGELFF,TGTGCCAGCAGCTTAGGGACAGAAGACCCGAACACCGGGGAGCTGTTTTTT
TRBJ2-4,TRBV7-8,.,.,CASSLIVGNIQYF,TGTGCCAGCAGCTTAATTGTCGGGAACATTCAGTACTTC